Detailed here is one T cell receptor beta chain. Germline V gene sequence: CDR1 SGDLS, CDR2 YYNGEE. The length of the CDR3 is 16 residues. Trimming at V came to 3 bases and at J to 0 bases, leaving 6 bases not matched to a gene. These data belong to a study of T cell changes during pregnancy in multiple sclerosis. Assay: immunoSEQ multiplex PCR; the TCRdb copy retains only in-frame clones and omits some. This sample carries tens of thousands of clones, 85% to 90% of them seen once, and the ten largest clones take around 0.74%. V gene TRBV9 combines with J gene TRBJ2-4; 7 bases align to TRBD2. The source of this sequence is a female donor in good health, enrolled as a control in a pregnancy study. The sequences come from CD4+ T cells from peripheral blood mononuclear cells, collected in the first trimester of pregnancy. The CDR3 region has the DNA TGTGCCAGCAGCGAAGCAGCGGGACTAGCCAAAAACATTCAGTACTTC. Protein sequence: CASSEAAGLAKNIQYF.